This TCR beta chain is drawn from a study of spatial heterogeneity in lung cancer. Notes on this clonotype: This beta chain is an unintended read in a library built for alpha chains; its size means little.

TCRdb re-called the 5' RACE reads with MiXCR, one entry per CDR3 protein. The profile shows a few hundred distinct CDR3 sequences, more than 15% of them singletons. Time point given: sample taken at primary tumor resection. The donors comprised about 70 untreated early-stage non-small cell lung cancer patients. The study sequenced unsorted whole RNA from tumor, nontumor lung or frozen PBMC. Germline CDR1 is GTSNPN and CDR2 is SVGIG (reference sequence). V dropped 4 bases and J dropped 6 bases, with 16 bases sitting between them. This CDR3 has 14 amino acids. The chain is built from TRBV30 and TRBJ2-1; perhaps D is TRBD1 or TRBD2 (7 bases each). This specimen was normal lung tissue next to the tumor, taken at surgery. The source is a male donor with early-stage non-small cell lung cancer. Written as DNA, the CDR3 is TGTGCCTGGAACCACAGGGGAGGGAGCAATGAGCAGTTCTTC. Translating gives CAWNHRGGSNEQFF.